These 24 T cell receptor beta chains were sequenced from one sample in a study of shared clonotypes between healthy human individuals. Clones were sequenced by immunoSEQ multiplex PCR, and TCRdb holds only the in-frame ones, with some missing. The data show fewer than 1 million clones, roughly 96% seen once. Cells designated naive CD8 were CD45RO-negative and were positively selected for CCR7, with terminally differentiated effector memory CD45RA+ cells excluded. The sample consisted of naive CD8+ T cells sorted from blood. These receptors were collected from a man under 40 in good health.

Of note for this clone: The same CDR3 arises from other DNA sequences in this sample as well. The rearrangement joins TRBV27 to TRBJ1-1; no reliable D call. CDR1 is MNHEY and CDR2 is SMNVEV in the germline V gene (reference sequence). The CDR3 spans 14 residues. V lost 3 bases and J 0 bases, leaving 8 bases between the germline ends. The CDR3 sequence: CASSFGRLNTEAFF. The CDR3 nucleotides read TGTGCCAGCAGTTTCGGCAGACTGAACACTGAAGCTTTCTTT.

The chain couples TRBV2 to TRBJ1-2; D is possibly TRBD1 (6 bases). The CDR3 loop spans 12 amino acids. The ends were cut back, 10 bases at V and 0 bases at J, with 9 bases in the middle. Germline CDR1 SNHLY, CDR2 FYNNEI. The CDR3 DNA reads TGTGCCAATGGGACAACTAACTATGGCTACACCTTC. Translation gives CANGTTNYGYTF.

The chain uses TRBV9 and TRBJ2-7, with 9 bases fitting TRBD2. J was trimmed by 3 bases and V by 0 bases; bases with no gene match: 7. CDR1 is SGDLS, CDR2 YYNGEE, per germline. This CDR3 spans 16 amino acids. The CDR3 protein is CASSVASGLADYEQYF. DNA of the CDR3: TGTGCCAGCAGCGTAGCCTCGGGACTAGCTGACTACGAGCAGTACTTC.

The V gene is TRBV11-2, the J gene TRBJ2-2; D call uncertain. V shed 11 bases and J shed 2 bases, with 9 bases lying between them. The CDR3 extends over 12 amino acids. Germline assignment: CDR1 SGHAT and CDR2 FQNNGV. The CDR3 nucleotides read TGTGCCTCCCAGGAAAACACCGGGGAGCTGTTTTTT. Protein product: CASQENTGELFF.

The chain uses TRBV9 and TRBJ2-3; D possibly corresponds to TRBD2 (5 bases). Trimming took 2 bases from V and 6 from J, leaving 16 bases between them. The germline CDR1 and CDR2 sequences are SGDLS and YYNGEE. The CDR3 is made up of 15 amino acids. CDR3 sequence: CASSVTGISDDTQYF. The CDR3 region has the DNA TGTGCCAGCAGCGTCACCGGGATCTCGGACGATACGCAGTATTTT.

In its sample, this clone was seen once. The gene calls are TRBV15 and TRBJ1-5; D is possibly TRBD1 (6 bases). The CDR3 extends over 13 amino acids. Germline CDR1 is LNHNV and CDR2 is YYDKDF (reference sequence). Trimming left V 8 bases short and J 4 bases short, with 12 bases between. CDR3 sequence reads: CATGDNFNQPQHF. CDR3 DNA: TGTGCCACCGGGGACAACTTTAATCAGCCCCAGCATTTT.

This clone was seen just once. The chain couples TRBV7-9 to TRBJ2-7; possible D gene TRBD1, 6 bases. Trimming pared 1 base from V and 4 bases from J, leaving 14 bases between. In germline, CDR1 is SEHNR, CDR2 FQNEAQ (reference sequence). The CDR3 loop spans 15 amino acids. CDR3: CASSLGPGVGYEQYF. The CDR3 DNA reads as TGTGCCAGCAGCTTAGGGCCAGGGGTGGGGTACGAGCAGTACTTC.

J is TRBJ2-7 and V is TRBV7-2; 14 bases agree with TRBD2. Germline lookup yields CDR1 SGHTA and CDR2 FQGNSA. The junction had 3 bases not matched to a gene; V was cut back by 0 bases and J by 5 bases. This CDR3 contains 16 residues. The CDR3 is CASSLAVGLAGDEQYF. The CDR3 nucleotides are TGTGCCAGCAGCTTAGCCGTGGGACTAGCGGGAGACGAGCAGTACTTC.

A single count supports this clone. The rearrangement uses TRBV19 and TRBJ1-2; no reliable D call. Germline loops: CDR1 LNHDA, CDR2 SQIVND (reference sequence). With 3 bases removed from V and 0 bases from J, the gap between germline ends came to 8 bases. The CDR3 is 14 residues long. The chain's CDR3 is CASSIDDSNYGYTF. The CDR3 coding sequence is TGTGCCAGTAGTATTGATGACTCTAACTATGGCTACACCTTC.

V gene TRBV4-1 combines with J gene TRBJ2-7; either TRBD1 or TRBD2 may fit D (5 bases each). The CDR3 extends over 16 amino acids. The V gene's germline CDR1 is MGHRA and CDR2 YSYEKL. The ends were cut back, 3 bases at V and 1 base at J, with 16 bases in the middle. In nucleotides, the CDR3 is TGCGCCAGCAGCCACCCGCGAGGGGATCTGTCCTACGAGCAGTACTTC. Translation: CASSHPRGDLSYEQYF.

The chain recombines TRBV11-2 with TRBJ2-7; D gene uncertain. Per germline, CDR1 SGHAT and CDR2 FQNNGV. The CDR3 spans 13 residues. V was cut by 5 bases and J by 2 bases, with 10 bases left in between. CDR3 in amino acids: CASSEEATYEQYF. The CDR3 DNA sequence: TGTGCCAGCAGCGAAGAGGCCACCTACGAGCAGTACTTC.

CDR3 sequence (DNA): TGTGCCAGCAGCACGCACAATGAGCAGTTCTTC. The encoded protein is CASSTHNEQFF. The rearrangement links TRBV7-8 to TRBJ2-1; no firm D call. CDR3 length: 11 residues. Deletions cut 5 bases from V and 5 bases from J, with 4 bases between. Germline V gene lookup returns CDR1 SGHVS and CDR2 FQNEAQ.

The chain carries TRBV4-1 and TRBJ2-3; no definite D call. There are 15 residues in the CDR3. CDR1 is MGHRA and CDR2 is YSYEKL in the germline V gene. The V end was cut by 1 base, the J end by 3 bases, with 11 bases between. CDR3 nucleotides: TGCGCCAGCAGCCAAGGGGCCCCCCTAACAGATACGCAGTATTTT. Translating it yields CASSQGAPLTDTQYF.

The chain carries TRBV5-4 and TRBJ2-5; D gene unclear. The CDR3 is 13 amino acids. V gave up 0 bases and J gave up 2 bases, with 5 bases separating them. CDR1 is SGHNT and CDR2 is YYREEE in the germline V gene (reference sequence). The CDR3 sequence is CASSLAEQETQYF. The CDR3 DNA is TGTGCCAGCAGCTTGGCCGAACAAGAGACCCAGTACTTC. Full variable domain (missing parts from reference TRBV5-4 and TRBJ2-5): ETGVTQSPTHLIKTRGQQVTLRCSSQSGHNTVSWYQQALGQGPQFIFQYYREEENGRGNFPPRFSGLQFPNYSSELNVNALELDDSALYLCASSLAEQETQYFGPGTRLLVL.

The rearrangement uses TRBV7-8 and TRBJ2-7; 8 positions match TRBD1. The CDR3 consists of 16 residues. Unmatched junction bases numbered 12, after V lost 4 bases and J lost 4 bases. The V gene's germline CDR1 is SGHVS and CDR2 FQNEAQ. In DNA, the CDR3 is TGTGCCAGCAGCTCCCGACAGGGGAAGGAATCTTACGAGCAGTACTTC. This translates into CASSSRQGKESYEQYF.

This chain links TRBV27 with TRBJ1-1; D not certain. CDR3 size: 13 residues. Germline assignment: CDR1 MNHEY and CDR2 SMNVEV (reference sequence). Trimming pared 6 bases from V and 1 base from J, leaving 9 bases between. Written as DNA, the CDR3 is TGTGCCAGCAGACCGAACAGGAACACTGAAGCTTTCTTT. Its protein product is CASRPNRNTEAFF.

Comment on this clone: Other DNA sequences of this sample code for an identical CDR3. The V and J genes are TRBV18 and TRBJ2-5; 8 bases align to TRBD1. The CDR3 consists of 15 residues. The ends lost 0 bases at V and 2 bases at J; junction bases unmatched: 2. Germline assignment: CDR1 KGHSH and CDR2 LQKENI. The CDR3 here is CASSPPTGAQETQYF. DNA of the CDR3: TGTGCCAGCTCACCACCGACAGGGGCTCAAGAGACCCAGTACTTC.

In its sample, this clone was seen once. The J gene is TRBJ2-7, the V gene TRBV6-5; D gene unclear. V was trimmed by 2 bases and J by 3 bases, leaving 8 bases between them. The V gene's germline CDR1 is MNHEY and CDR2 SVGAGI. The CDR3 contains 13 residues. The CDR3 DNA sequence: TGTGCCAGCAGTTACGAAAATAACTACGAGCAGTACTTC. As protein: CASSYENNYEQYF.

J is TRBJ2-1 and V is TRBV11-2, with 7 bases aligning to TRBD1. V lost 0 bases to trimming and J lost 6 bases; unmatched junction nucleotides: 11. This CDR3 has 17 residues. In germline, CDR1 is SGHAT, CDR2 FQNNGV. CDR3 in amino acids: CASSLEIGEGASNEQFF. The CDR3 DNA is TGTGCCAGCAGCTTAGAAATAGGTGAGGGGGCCTCCAATGAGCAGTTCTTC.

This clone has just one count. This sequence joins TRBV11-2 and TRBJ1-2; D call uncertain. Trimming removed 0 bases from V and 7 bases from J, with 12 bases in between. Germline CDR1 and CDR2: SGHAT and FQNNGV. CDR3 length equals 14 residues. CDR3 loop: CASSLDISAAGYTF. CDR3 DNA sequence: TGTGCCAGCAGCTTAGATATATCGGCTGCTGGCTACACCTTC.

The chain combines TRBV5-4 with TRBJ2-7; the match to TRBD2 covers 16 bases. After removal of 2 bases from V and 7 bases from J, the junction contained 3 bases not matched to a gene. Germline loops: CDR1 SGHNT, CDR2 YYREEE (reference sequence). This CDR3 is 15 amino acids long. CDR3 region: CASSFSGLAGGEQYF. The CDR3 nucleotides are TGTGCCAGCAGCTTCTCGGGACTAGCGGGAGGGGAGCAGTACTTC.

The rearrangement uses TRBV9 and TRBJ1-3; no clear D. Trimming took off 1 base at V and 3 bases at J, with 14 bases between the two ends. Germline V CDR1 and CDR2: SGDLS, YYNGEE. The CDR3 has 16 amino acids. The CDR3 is CASSVTTRGYGNTIYF. CDR3 in DNA: TGTGCCAGCAGCGTAACGACAAGAGGGTATGGAAACACCATATATTTT. The variable domain in full, with the rest retrieved from reference TRBV9 and TRBJ1-3, is DSGVTQTPKHLITATGQRVTLRCSPRSGDLSVYWYQQSLDQGLQFLIQYYNGEERAKGNILERFSAQQFPDLHSELNLSSLELGDSALYFCASSVTTRGYGNTIYFGEGSWLTVV.

This clone came up a few times. The chain employs TRBV15 and TRBJ1-4, with TRBD1 as a possible D gene (5 bases). Germline V lookup: CDR1 LNHNV, CDR2 YYDKDF (reference sequence). This CDR3 comprises 13 residues. V lost 6 bases to trimming and J lost 8 bases, with 13 bases between them. The DNA of the CDR3 is TGTGCCACCAGGGGCAGGGAAGTCGAAAAACTGTTTTTT. Its protein is CATRGREVEKLFF.

Regarding this clone: An end of the junction differs from the germline gene, which may be a read error. The J gene is TRBJ2-7, the V gene TRBV9, with 12 bases identical to TRBD2. CDR1 is SGDLS and CDR2 is YYNGEE in the germline V gene. There are 17 residues in the CDR3. CDR3 in amino acids: CTRRPTSGSRKSYEQYF. The CDR3 DNA reads as TGTACCAGACGCCCGACTAGCGGGAGTCGGAAGTCCTACGAGCAGTACTTC.